One and the same sample provided the 29 T cell receptor beta chains below, sequenced in a study of metastatic and nonmetastatic thyroid tumors. The entire patient cohort was treatment-naive prior to thyroid surgery. Using MiXCR, TCRdb re-called clones from the PCR reads. The sample has approximately 12,000 clones; 25% to 40% are singletons. The source material was tumor tissue. All receptors come from a male donor with papillary thyroid cancer or a benign thyroid nodule (not recorded which). Some clones in this sample may be carry-over from other donors' samples.

This rearrangement joins TRBV19 to TRBJ1-2; no clear D gene. The CDR3 is 13 amino acids. Germline V CDR1 and CDR2: LNHDA, SQIVND (reference sequence). V was shortened by 5 bases and J by 4 bases, with 11 bases between the two germline ends. The CDR3 loop is CASSDLFSYGYTF. The CDR3 region has the DNA TGTGCCAGTAGTGACTTATTCAGCTATGGCTACACCTTC.

About this clone: It is unclear where the CDR3 begins or ends on the DNA, so no DNA is shown, and the CDR3 is as TCRdb lists it. The chain combines TRBV12-3 or TRBV12-4 with TRBJ2-2; the table names TRBD1, a call not compared with the DNA. The CDR3 length is 18 residues, termini included. CDR3 in amino acids: CASNKPGQGGYPPGSCFF.

J is TRBJ2-7 and V is TRBV5-1; TRBD2 matches 7 bases. The CDR3 has 14 amino acids. Germline V lookup: CDR1 SGHRS, CDR2 YFSETQ. V shed 4 bases and J 5 bases; nucleotides not matched to a gene: 9. The CDR3 region is CASSSGGGGDEQYF. The CDR3 DNA is TGCGCCAGCAGCAGCGGAGGCGGGGGAGACGAGCAGTACTTC.

V and J are TRBV5-1 and TRBJ2-2, with 9 bases aligning to TRBD2. The CDR3 sequence is 16 residues long. J was trimmed by 3 bases and V by 4 bases; bases with no gene match: 7. Germline CDR1 is SGHRS and CDR2 is YFSETQ. The CDR3 region has the DNA TGCGCCAGCAGCGATAGCGGGAGATCTGACACCGGGGAGCTGTTTTTT. This sequence encodes CASSDSGRSDTGELFF.

The chain joins TRBV20-1 to TRBJ1-1, with a tentative D call TRBD1 (6 bases). Germline V gives CDR1 DFQATT, CDR2 SNEGSKA (reference sequence). The CDR3 covers 13 residues. The V gene lost 8 bases and the J gene lost 4 bases, with 17 bases spanning the gap. The CDR3 nucleotides are TGCAGTTCAATGATACAGGGAGGCACTGAAGCTTTCTTT. It translates to CSSMIQGGTEAFF.

V and J are TRBV4-1 and TRBJ2-3; tentatively, D is TRBD2 (6 bases). CDR3 length equals 17 residues. Per germline, CDR1 MGHRA and CDR2 YSYEKL. V shed 2 bases and J shed 3 bases, with 18 bases lying between them. CDR3 region: CASSQIPPRELTDTQYF. The CDR3 DNA follows: TGCGCCAGCAGCCAAATCCCCCCACGGGAGCTAACAGATACGCAGTATTTT.

This clone occurred a few times. This chain joins TRBV6-1 and TRBJ2-4; 7 bases are a match to TRBD1. With V trimmed by 6 bases and J by 1 base, 9 bases remained unmatched. Germline V gene sequence: CDR1 MNHNS, CDR2 SASEGT. The CDR3 sequence is 16 residues long. The CDR3 spells CASRGRQGSAKNIQYF. The CDR3 region has the DNA TGTGCCAGCAGGGGACGACAGGGATCGGCCAAAAACATTCAGTACTTC.

The chain combines TRBV20-1 with TRBJ1-2; 10 bases align to TRBD1. The germline gives CDR1 DFQATT, CDR2 SNEGSKA (reference sequence). The V and J ends lost 5 bases and 4 bases, in that order; junction bases with no gene match: 16. CDR3 length equals 17 residues. CDR3 amino acids: CSARGALGQGKGYGYTF. CDR3 coding DNA: TGCAGTGCTCGAGGGGCTTTGGGACAGGGGAAGGGCTATGGCTACACCTTC.

This chain connects TRBV7-8 to TRBJ2-2; no firm D call. The germline V and J ends were trimmed by 5 bases and 0 bases, with 19 bases remaining between them. The length of the CDR3 is 18 residues. Germline V gives CDR1 SGHVS, CDR2 FQNEAQ. In DNA form, the CDR3 reads TGTGCCAGCAGCCCTTACCGCGTTTTAAACTCGAACACCGGGGAGCTGTTTTTT. Amino acid sequence: CASSPYRVLNSNTGELFF.

This chain connects TRBV20-1 to TRBJ2-1, with 7 bases identical to TRBD2. J was trimmed by 3 bases and V by 1 base; bases with no gene match: 9. Germline V gene sequence: CDR1 DFQATT, CDR2 SNEGSKA (reference sequence). The CDR3 covers 16 residues. CDR3 residues: CSARVTSEQRYNEQFF. The CDR3 bases are TGCAGTGCTAGAGTCACTAGCGAACAACGCTACAATGAGCAGTTCTTC.

This sequence joins TRBV12-3 or TRBV12-4 and TRBJ1-4, with 9 bases matching TRBD1. The J segment lost 5 bases and the V segment lost 11 bases, leaving 6 bases of the junction unmatched. The CDR3 totals 13 residues. CDR3 DNA: TGTGCCTCGGGACAGGGACGGAATGAAAAACTGTTTTTT. Translation: CASGQGRNEKLFF.

This clone showed up just a few times. The chain is built from TRBV28 and TRBJ2-6; D call uncertain. Germline V gene sequence: CDR1 MDHEN, CDR2 SYDVKM. This CDR3 comprises 15 residues. V dropped 3 bases and J dropped 0 bases, with 6 bases sitting between them. In nucleotides, the CDR3 is TGTGCCAGCAGTTTTCCCGGCTCTGGGGCCAACGTCCTGACTTTC. This translates into CASSFPGSGANVLTF.

This chain uses TRBV20-1 with TRBJ2-7; maybe TRBD1 (5 bases). Germline V CDR1 and CDR2: DFQATT, SNEGSKA (reference sequence). CDR3 length: 14 residues. Trimming cost V 1 base and J 0 bases, with 10 bases left between them. The CDR3 nucleotides are TGCAGTGCTAGAGGACAGATGAGCTCCTACGAGCAGTACTTC. Protein product: CSARGQMSSYEQYF.

CDR3 nucleotide sequence: TGTGCCAGCACCGAGACAGCCTACAATGAGCAGTTCTTC. It translates to CASTETAYNEQFF. The chain has TRBV27 and TRBJ2-1; weak D call: TRBD1 (5 bases). This CDR3 contains 13 residues. Deletions cut 7 bases from V and 2 bases from J, with 9 bases between. Germline V gives CDR1 MNHEY, CDR2 SMNVEV (reference sequence).

The rearrangement links TRBV27 to TRBJ1-5, with D maybe TRBD1 (6 bases). The germline CDR1 and CDR2 sequences are MNHEY and SMNVEV (reference sequence). The CDR3 is 15 amino acids. The germline V and J ends were trimmed by 0 bases and 2 bases, with 8 bases remaining between them. In DNA form, the CDR3 reads TGTGCCAGCAGTTTATCACAGGGCGGCAATCAGCCCCAGCATTTT. It is translated as CASSLSQGGNQPQHF.

The rearrangement links TRBV12-3 or TRBV12-4 to TRBJ2-7; no definite D call. V dropped 4 bases and J dropped 2 bases, with 9 bases sitting between them. The CDR3 is made up of 13 amino acids. The CDR3 bases are TGTGCCAGCAGTTGGTCCCTACCCTACGAGCAGTACTTC. This translates into CASSWSLPYEQYF.

This clone was detected many times. Within the sample, other DNA sequences also encode this same CDR3. V gene TRBV14 combines with J gene TRBJ1-1; unclear D gene. The V and J ends lost 4 bases and 6 bases respectively, with 12 bases between them. CDR1 is SGHDN, CDR2 FVKESK, per germline. The CDR3 totals 13 residues. CDR3 nucleotides: TGTGCCAGCAGCCGTAGCCCAGGAGCTGAAGCTTTCTTT. It translates to CASSRSPGAEAFF.

The V and J genes are TRBV13 and TRBJ2-3; no clear D gene. V lost 1 base to trimming and J lost 0 bases, with 8 bases between them. The CDR3 extends over 15 amino acids. Per the germline V gene, CDR1 is PRHDT and CDR2 is FYEKMQ (reference sequence). The CDR3 loop is CASSLVPASTDTQYF. The CDR3 DNA reads as TGTGCCAGCAGCTTAGTACCCGCCAGCACAGATACGCAGTATTTT.

This clone was detected a few times. J is TRBJ2-3 and V is TRBV2; no firm D call. This CDR3 contains 13 residues. Per the germline V gene, CDR1 is SNHLY and CDR2 is FYNNEI. The ends were cut back, 7 bases at V and 4 bases at J, with 12 bases in the middle. CDR3: CASNPALPDTQYF. The CDR3, as DNA: TGTGCCAGCAATCCAGCCCTCCCAGATACGCAGTATTTT.

The rearrangement links TRBV29-1 to TRBJ1-2, with D possibly TRBD1 on 5 matching bases. Trimming pared 2 bases from V and 2 bases from J, leaving 18 bases between. CDR1 and CDR2 (germline): SQVTM, ANQGSEA. The CDR3 covers 16 residues. The CDR3 nucleotides read TGCAGCGTTGAAACATATGGTGGGGGACCCAACTATGGCTACACCTTC. Translating it yields CSVETYGGGPNYGYTF.

The chain couples TRBV29-1 to TRBJ2-1; D is undetermined. CDR1 is SQVTM, CDR2 ANQGSEA, per germline. This CDR3 region has 14 residues. Deletions cut 3 bases from V and 6 bases from J, with 15 bases between. Here the CDR3 reads CSVESHGGTNEQFF. CDR3 nucleotides: TGCAGCGTTGAGTCTCACGGCGGAACCAATGAGCAGTTCTTC.

This clone was found a few times. The rearrangement joins TRBV9 to TRBJ1-6; D possibly corresponds to TRBD1 (5 bases). Germline V lookup: CDR1 SGDLS, CDR2 YYNGEE. V lost 1 base to trimming and J lost 6 bases, with 17 bases between them. This CDR3 region has 17 residues. In DNA form, the CDR3 reads TGTGCCAGCAGCGTAAGCAGTGCGGGACGGAGTAATTCACCCCTCCACTTT. It specifies CASSVSSAGRSNSPLHF.

This clone was counted between two and nine times. The CDR3 reads CASSDSTGSGANVLTF. CDR3 in DNA: TGTGCCAGCAGTGACTCGACTGGCTCTGGGGCCAACGTCCTGACTTTC. This chain uses TRBV6-4 with TRBJ2-6; D gene unclear. The CDR3 spans 16 residues. Germline CDR1 is MRHNA and CDR2 is SNTAGT. Trimming stripped 0 bases from V and 0 bases from J, with 6 bases between.

Concerning this clone itself: Compared with germline, one end of the junction differs, possibly owing to a read error. The rearrangement joins TRBV7-6 to TRBJ2-1; possible D gene TRBD2, 6 bases. Germline values: CDR1 SGHVS, CDR2 FNYEAQ. CDR3 size: 16 residues. The CDR3 DNA follows: TGTGCTAGCAGCTTTGGGCTAGCGTCTGGAGACAATGAGCAGTTCTTC. Protein sequence: CASSFGLASGDNEQFF.

J is TRBJ2-1 and V is TRBV6-4; 11 bases are a match to TRBD2. The CDR3 runs to 17 residues. J was trimmed by 10 bases and V by 0 bases; bases with no gene match: 11. Germline CDR1 is MRHNA and CDR2 is SNTAGT. The CDR3, as DNA: TGTGCCAGCAGTGACTCACCCACTAGCGGGAGTACTGGGGAGCAGTTCTTC. It specifies CASSDSPTSGSTGEQFF.

The rearrangement links TRBV20-1 to TRBJ2-5; TRBD2 matches at 7 bases. The CDR3 loop spans 17 amino acids. Germline loops: CDR1 DFQATT, CDR2 SNEGSKA (reference sequence). V was pared by 1 base and J by 5 bases, with 16 bases of the junction left unmatched. This CDR3 is CSARAVVEGGPWETQYF. The CDR3 DNA follows: TGCAGTGCTAGAGCTGTCGTAGAGGGAGGGCCTTGGGAGACCCAGTACTTC.

This clone was seen more than once but under ten times. The CDR3 does not close with the conserved phenylalanine or tryptophan, likely indicating a read error. The CDR3 nucleotides read TGTGCCAGTAGCGGGACAGGGGGCGAAAAACTGTTTCTT. Translating it yields CASSGTGGEKLFL. The chain employs TRBV19 and TRBJ1-4, with 12 nucleotides matching TRBD1. V lost 6 bases, J lost 8 bases, and 1 base stayed unmatched. This CDR3 is built from 13 residues. The germline gives CDR1 LNHDA, CDR2 SQIVND (reference sequence).

This clone was observed at least ten times. V is TRBV11-2 and J is TRBJ2-3, with D possibly TRBD1 on 6 matching bases. Trimming removed 0 bases from V and 0 bases from J, with 19 bases in between. The CDR3 totals 19 residues. Germline V gives CDR1 SGHAT, CDR2 FQNNGV. CDR3 coding DNA: TGTGCCAGCAGCTTAGATCTGCAGGGGATTTGGGGAAGCACAGATACGCAGTATTTT. It is translated as CASSLDLQGIWGSTDTQYF.

The chain has TRBV7-2 and TRBJ2-3, with TRBD2 matching over 10 bases. The germline V gene has CDR1 SGHTA and CDR2 FQGNSA. With V trimmed by 2 bases and J by 3 bases, 8 bases remained unmatched. The CDR3 spans 17 residues. The CDR3 loop is CASSLSIVSGGTDTQYF. Written as DNA, the CDR3 is TGTGCCAGCAGCTTATCTATCGTTAGCGGGGGGACAGATACGCAGTATTTT.